These 9 T cell receptor beta chains were sequenced from one sample in a study of PD-1 blockade in classical Hodgkin lymphoma. Relapse after autologous stem cell transplantation occurred in every patient, and brentuximab vedotin exposure varied. The assay was immunoSEQ multiplex PCR, and TCRdb's table has in-frame clones only and misses some. The profile shows tens of thousands of clones, roughly 89% of them singletons. The source material was peripheral blood mononuclear cells (PBMCs), sampled before the second cycle of nivolumab. Receptors were obtained from a human donor with classical Hodgkin lymphoma.

The chain combines TRBV5-1 with TRBJ2-1; a weak D match, TRBD2 (6 bases). The CDR3 spans 17 residues. Germline values: CDR1 SGHRS, CDR2 YFSETQ. V gave up 0 bases and J gave up 0 bases, with 13 bases separating them. CDR3 loop: CASSLGGTMSSYNEQFF. Here the CDR3 DNA reads TGCGCCAGCAGCTTGGGCGGGACCATGAGCTCCTACAATGAGCAGTTCTTC.

The V call is TRBV5-6, the J call TRBJ2-7; D call uncertain. Germline CDR1 is SGHDT and CDR2 is YYEEEE. The length of the CDR3 is 14 residues. V was trimmed by 4 bases and J by 2 bases, leaving 13 bases between them. CDR3 protein: CASSPTPTAYEQYF. The CDR3 DNA reads as TGTGCCAGCAGCCCTACTCCCACTGCCTACGAGCAGTACTTC.

This chain uses TRBV5-1 with TRBJ1-4; D ambiguous. CDR1 is SGHRS, CDR2 YFSETQ, per germline. Trimming took 4 bases from V and 2 from J, leaving 9 bases between them. The length of the CDR3 is 14 residues. The CDR3 region is CASSSSFTNEKLFF. CDR3 coding DNA: TGCGCCAGCAGCAGTAGTTTTACTAATGAAAAACTGTTTTTT.

This chain uses TRBV7-9 with TRBJ2-4; unclear D gene. This CDR3 comprises 15 residues. The ends were cut back, 1 base at V and 3 bases at J, with 10 bases in the middle. Germline CDR1 SEHNR, CDR2 FQNEAQ (reference sequence). CDR3 amino acids: CASSLEGRGKNIQYF. The CDR3 DNA sequence: TGTGCCAGCAGCTTAGAGGGAAGAGGCAAAAACATTCAGTACTTC.

This chain connects TRBV27 to TRBJ2-2; 8 bases align to TRBD1. This CDR3 is 15 amino acids long. The V and J ends lost 5 bases and 6 bases, in that order; junction bases with no gene match: 8. In germline, CDR1 is MNHEY, CDR2 SMNVEV (reference sequence). The CDR3, as DNA: TGTGCCAGCAGTCCGGACAGGGCGCTACCCGGGGAGCTGTTTTTT. This codes for CASSPDRALPGELFF.

CDR3 DNA sequence: TGTGCCAGCAGTCCAGGGTTGATACTAACTAGTGAGCAGTTCTTC. It translates to CASSPGLILTSEQFF. The chain uses TRBV28 and TRBJ2-1; D tentatively reads TRBD1 or TRBD2 (5 bases each). The CDR3 runs 15 residues. Trimming shortened V by 5 bases and J by 9 bases, and 20 bases separated the two germline ends. Germline CDR1 MDHEN, CDR2 SYDVKM.

The CDR3: CASSSGRPYEQYF. The CDR3 nucleotides read TGTGCCAGCAGTTCGGGACGGCCCTACGAGCAGTACTTC. This chain uses TRBV25-1 with TRBJ2-7; D is possibly TRBD1 or TRBD2 (5 bases each). The CDR3 has 13 residues. V dropped 5 bases and J dropped 2 bases, with 10 bases sitting between them. Looked up from germline, CDR1 is MGHDK and CDR2 is SYGVNS.

The chain is built from TRBV6-5 and TRBJ2-7; D is ambiguous. Trimming removed 6 bases from V and 0 bases from J, with 12 bases in between. Germline assignment: CDR1 MNHEY and CDR2 SVGAGI. CDR3 length: 14 residues. The CDR3 reads CASSPGWSSYEQYF. The CDR3 DNA follows: TGTGCCAGCAGCCCCGGCTGGAGCTCCTACGAGCAGTACTTC.

To note about this clone: The sample holds other DNA sequences that translate to the same CDR3. The gene calls are TRBV5-1 and TRBJ2-7, with D tentatively TRBD2 (5 bases). Trimming took 2 bases from V and 0 from J, leaving 6 bases between them. The CDR3 totals 13 residues. CDR1 is SGHRS, CDR2 YFSETQ, per germline. CDR3 DNA: TGCGCCAGCAGCTTTGGGAGCTCCTACGAGCAGTACTTC. Its protein is CASSFGSSYEQYF.